Listed here are 4 T cell receptor beta chains from one sample, sequenced in a study of blood T cells in healthy people across ages. A second about 7 to 12 cycle PCR used barcoded and J-beta primers. TCRdb re-derived calls from the 5' RACE reads in MiXCR, one entry per CDR3 protein. The sample yields over a million distinct CDR3 sequences, about 42% seen once. The source material was blood. These receptors all come from a woman younger than 30 in good health.

The chain has TRBV2 and TRBJ1-2; D is possibly TRBD1 (5 bases). Germline CDR1 is SNHLY and CDR2 is FYNNEI. The CDR3 totals 13 residues. The V end lost 7 bases, the J end lost 6 bases, and 15 bases lay between the germline ends. The CDR3: CASKQAHQDGYTF. The CDR3 coding sequence is TGTGCCAGCAAACAGGCGCACCAAGATGGCTACACCTTC. The full variable domain, rest sourced from reference TRBV2 and TRBJ1-2, is EPEVTQTPSHQVTQMGQEVILRCVPISNHLYFYWYRQILGQKVEFLVSFYNNEISEKSEIFDDQFSVERPDGSNFTLKIRSTKLEDSAMYFCASKQAHQDGYTFGSGTRLTVV.

The chain is built from TRBV4-1 and TRBJ2-7; D gene ambiguous. V was shortened by 4 bases and J by 4 bases, with 11 bases between the two germline ends. The CDR3 runs to 13 residues. Germline V gene data show CDR1 as MGHRA and CDR2 as YSYEKL. This CDR3 reads CASSRGTEYEQYF. The CDR3 region has the DNA TGCGCCAGCAGCCGTGGAACCGAGTACGAGCAGTACTTC.

In the case of this clonotype: At one end, the junction sequence differs from germline, possibly due to a read error. This rearrangement joins TRBV2 to TRBJ2-3, with unresolved D. CDR3 size: 14 residues. CDR1 is SNHLY, CDR2 FYNNEI, per germline. The CDR3 spells CASSGGYITDSQYF. The CDR3 DNA is TGTGCCAGCAGTGGGGGTTACATCACAGATTCGCAGTATTTT.

The chain is built from TRBV9 and TRBJ2-3; 9 nucleotides match TRBD1. Trimming removed 4 bases from V and 5 bases from J; junction bases left unmatched: 5. The CDR3 covers 14 residues. CDR1 is SGDLS and CDR2 is YYNGEE in the germline V gene. The CDR3 spells CASSPRTGVDTQYF. CDR3 nucleotide sequence: TGTGCCAGCAGCCCACGGACAGGGGTAGATACGCAGTATTTT.